This TCR beta chain was sequenced for a study of blood T cell repertoires in COVID-19 (dated by TCRdb to about 2020). Some background on the complete study: Collaborator samples came from the United States, Italy and Spain and covered acute and convalescent phases of COVID-19. The prospective study material was composed of cDNA or gDNA derived from T cells, B-cell-depleted T cells, or PBMCs. Subjects who had been exposed to COVID-19, were actively infected with it, or had recovered from it provided the deeply sampled blood TCRbeta repertoires that made up the dataset. A freely available public database, intended as a resource for researchers studying the immune response to SARS-CoV-2, is where the repertoires were released. The samples were drawn from two sources: the first 160 participants of the ongoing ImmuneRACE study, and over 1,000 subjects contributed by 6 global collaborators. A de-identified subject ID, COVID-19 status, age in years and sex were almost always included in the sample metadata. Where available, HLA class I and class II types were obtained from metadata supplied by the sample provider rather than from assay-based typing.

Broader findings and caveats from the paper: How much clinical and demographic metadata was included differed by source and by participant, and the metadata was provided uncurated.

The immunoSEQ Assay, a bias-controlled multiplex PCR, was used to amplify TCRbeta CDR3 regions from genomic DNA. In the original analysis: The number of nucleated cells in each sample was estimated from the amplification of reference gene primers within the assay. To quantify the absolute abundance of each unique TCRbeta CDR3 rearrangement, sequence reads were collapsed and filtered. For each sample, productive Simpson clonality was calculated as the square root of Simpson's diversity index over productive rearrangements. Drawn from immuneACCESS, this table holds only the in-frame rearrangements with V and J called that TCRdb kept. Clones are partly lost; checked studies trace under half to an unresolved V gene and leave the rest unexplained. The V and J calls and clone size come from that table; D and trimming were worked out from the DNA. This sample has approximately 21,000 clones in its table, and about 93% of those were observed once. 18% of the sample lies in the top ten.

For this clone: No antigen is known for it. There are no base qualities to consult, and no much larger clone falls within one base.

The V and J ends are trimmed by 0 bases and 4 bases, leaving 21 bases between them. The CDR3, from cysteine to phenylalanine, totals 18 residues. Only CDR3 DNA is held: 54 bases, read in frame from base 1. Based on the germline V gene, the CDR1 and CDR2 sequences are MNHNS and SASEGT. Each collaborating institution followed its own protocols to collect whole blood in K2EDTA tubes. Collaborator samples were shipped for TCRbeta analysis as frozen whole blood, isolated PBMCs, or DNA extracted from either sample type. Input material: peripheral blood. In this chain, TRBV6-1 is recombined with TRBJ1-2; tentative D gene TRBD1, with 6 bases matching. The TCR was taken from a human donor in a cohort sampled during active COVID-19. The encoded CDR3 is CASSEAQGSGNLLYGYTF. The nucleotide sequence reads as follows: TGTGCCAGCAGTGAAGCGCAGGGGTCAGGGAATCTCCTCTATGGCTACACCTTC.